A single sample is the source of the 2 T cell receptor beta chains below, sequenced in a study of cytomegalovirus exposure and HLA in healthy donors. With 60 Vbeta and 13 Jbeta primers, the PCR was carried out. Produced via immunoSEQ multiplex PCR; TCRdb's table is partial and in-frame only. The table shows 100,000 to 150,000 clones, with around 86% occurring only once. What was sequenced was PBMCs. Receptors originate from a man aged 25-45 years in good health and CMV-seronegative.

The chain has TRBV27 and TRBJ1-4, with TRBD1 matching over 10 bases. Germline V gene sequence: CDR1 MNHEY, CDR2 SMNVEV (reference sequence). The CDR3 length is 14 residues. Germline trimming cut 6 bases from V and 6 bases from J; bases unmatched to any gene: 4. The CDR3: CASRRQGADEKLFF. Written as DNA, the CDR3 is TGTGCCAGCAGACGACAGGGGGCTGATGAAAAACTGTTTTTT.

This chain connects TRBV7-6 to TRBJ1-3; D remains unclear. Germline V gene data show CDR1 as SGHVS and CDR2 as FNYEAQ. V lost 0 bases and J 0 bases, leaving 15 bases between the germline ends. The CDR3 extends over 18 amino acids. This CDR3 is CASSLAPRAGFSGNTIYF. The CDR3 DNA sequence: TGTGCCAGCAGCTTAGCTCCGAGGGCGGGCTTCTCTGGAAACACCATATATTTT. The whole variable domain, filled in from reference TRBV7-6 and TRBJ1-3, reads GAGVSQSPRYKVTKRGQDVALRCDPISGHVSLYWYRQALGQGPEFLTYFNYEAQQDKSGLPNDRFSAERPEGSISTLTIQRTEQRDSAMYRCASSLAPRAGFSGNTIYFGEGSWLTVV.